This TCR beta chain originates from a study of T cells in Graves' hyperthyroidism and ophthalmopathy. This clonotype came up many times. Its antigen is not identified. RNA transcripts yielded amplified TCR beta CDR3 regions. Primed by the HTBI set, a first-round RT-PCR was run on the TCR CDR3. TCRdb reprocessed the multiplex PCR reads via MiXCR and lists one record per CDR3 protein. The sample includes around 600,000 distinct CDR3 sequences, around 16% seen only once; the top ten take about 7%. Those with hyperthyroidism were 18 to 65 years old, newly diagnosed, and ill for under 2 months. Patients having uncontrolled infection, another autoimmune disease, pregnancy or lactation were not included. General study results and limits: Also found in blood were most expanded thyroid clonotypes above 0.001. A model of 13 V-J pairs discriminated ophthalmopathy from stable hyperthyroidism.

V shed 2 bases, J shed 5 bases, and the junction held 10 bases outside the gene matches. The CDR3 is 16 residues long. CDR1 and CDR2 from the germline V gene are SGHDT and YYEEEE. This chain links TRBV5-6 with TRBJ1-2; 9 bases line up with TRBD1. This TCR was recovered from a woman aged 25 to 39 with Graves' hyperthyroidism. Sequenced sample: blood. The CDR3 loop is CASSFTTGTGPYGYTF. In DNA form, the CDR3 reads TGTGCCAGCAGCTTCACCACCGGGACAGGGCCTTATGGCTACACCTTC.